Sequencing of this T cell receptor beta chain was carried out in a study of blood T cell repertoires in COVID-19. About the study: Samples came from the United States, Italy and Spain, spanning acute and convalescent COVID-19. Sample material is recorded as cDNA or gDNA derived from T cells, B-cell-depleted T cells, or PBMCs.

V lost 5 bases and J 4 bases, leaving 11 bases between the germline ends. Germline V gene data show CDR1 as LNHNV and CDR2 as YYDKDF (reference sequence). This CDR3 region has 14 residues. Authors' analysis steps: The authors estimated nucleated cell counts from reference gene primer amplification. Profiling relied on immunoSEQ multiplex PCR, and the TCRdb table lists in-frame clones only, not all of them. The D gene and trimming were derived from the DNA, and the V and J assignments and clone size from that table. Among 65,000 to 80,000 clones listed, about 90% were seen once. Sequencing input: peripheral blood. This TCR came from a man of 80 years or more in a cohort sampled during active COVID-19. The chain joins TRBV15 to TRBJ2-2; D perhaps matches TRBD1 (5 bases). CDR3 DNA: TGTGCCACCAGCCGAGGACATAGCACCGGGGAGCTGTTTTTT. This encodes CATSRGHSTGELFF.